The rows below give T cell receptor beta chains drawn from one sample of a study of T cells in Graves' hyperthyroidism and ophthalmopathy. TCRdb reanalysed the multiplex PCR reads using MiXCR and keeps one entry per CDR3 protein. This sample carries over 400,000 distinct CDR3 sequences, under 15% of them seen once, and the ten largest clones take roughly an eighth. The sample comprised blood. The source is a man aged 18-30 years with Graves' ophthalmopathy. The conserved cysteine and the conserved F or W are not part of the CDR3 here. The D gene is left open where the match is weak. Not every row has a clone size; where given, it reads once, few, many or a size class.

d_call clone_size j_call v_call cdr3_aa
NA NA TRBJ1-5 TRBV4-1 ASSQEGSDQPQH
NA NA TRBJ2-5 TRBV27 ASSPERETQY
TRBD2 many TRBJ2-1 TRBV20-1 SARPEGGGFNEQF
TRBD2 many TRBJ2-1 TRBV20-1 SARDVAGGHNEQF
NA many TRBJ2-7 TRBV7-9 ASSPWREQY
NA few TRBJ2-7 TRBV7-9 ASSLVSGFYEQY
TRBD2 NA TRBJ2-4 TRBV5-1 ASSLTGTSMDIRY
NA many TRBJ1-4 TRBV11-2 ASSITGTANEKLF
NA medium-sized TRBJ2-7 TRBV12-3/TRBV12-4 ASRGRGAREQY
NA many TRBJ2-3 TRBV11-2 ASSLVAKSTDTQY
NA few TRBJ1-3 TRBV27 ASSLWGGSGNTIY
TRBD2 many TRBJ2-1 TRBV5-1 ASNSGGGGYNEQF
NA NA TRBJ1-2 TRBV5-4 ASSFSDGYT
TRBD2 few TRBJ2-2 TRBV4-2 ASSPHVGGDTGELF
NA NA TRBJ2-1 TRBV9 ASSPTGRLHNEQF
NA few TRBJ2-5 TRBV10-1 ASSESGFETQY
TRBD2 NA TRBJ2-5 TRBV9 ASSVEGGGSGAQETQY
NA many TRBJ1-4 TRBV5-1 ASSLSASTNEKLF
NA NA TRBJ2-1 TRBV3-1 ASSPSGAQEF
TRBD2 few TRBJ2-7 TRBV20-1 SARDRGLAGGREQY
TRBD1 NA TRBJ2-5 TRBV7-9 ASSYWTGMGTQY
TRBD1 many TRBJ1-1 TRBV29-1 SAEKPGQADTEAF
TRBD1 many TRBJ1-4 TRBV27 ASSLDVNRGGEKLF
TRBD1 many TRBJ1-5 TRBV20-1 SARGALGLPGGDQPQH
NA many TRBJ1-2 TRBV7-2 ASSLNGGSAGYT
TRBD1 few TRBJ2-7 TRBV7-8 ASSPQGDLTYEQY
NA many TRBJ2-7 TRBV3-1 ASSKPHGGSYEQY
TRBD2 NA TRBJ2-7 TRBV11-2 ASSPRGGLKDEQY
NA many TRBJ2-1 TRBV5-6 ASSPLPGRYNEQF
NA NA TRBJ1-1 TRBV5-5 ASSTQGVGTEAF
TRBD1 many TRBJ2-7 TRBV9 ASSPQTGAYYEQY
NA many TRBJ2-7 TRBV2 ASRKRSYEQY
NA NA TRBJ2-7 TRBV11-2 ASSRDRRGTYEQC
NA many TRBJ2-1 TRBV6-1 ASSRRRAASYNEQF